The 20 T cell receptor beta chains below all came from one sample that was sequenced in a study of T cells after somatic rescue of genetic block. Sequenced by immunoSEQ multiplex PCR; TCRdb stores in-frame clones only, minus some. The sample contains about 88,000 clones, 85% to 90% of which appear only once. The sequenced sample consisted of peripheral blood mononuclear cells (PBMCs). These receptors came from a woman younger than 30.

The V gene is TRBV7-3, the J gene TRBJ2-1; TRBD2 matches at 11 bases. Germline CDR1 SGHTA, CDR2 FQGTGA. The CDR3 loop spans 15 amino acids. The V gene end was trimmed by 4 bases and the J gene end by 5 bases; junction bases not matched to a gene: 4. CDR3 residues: CASSSTSGVDNEQFF. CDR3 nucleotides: TGTGCCAGCAGCTCGACTAGCGGGGTAGACAATGAGCAGTTCTTC.

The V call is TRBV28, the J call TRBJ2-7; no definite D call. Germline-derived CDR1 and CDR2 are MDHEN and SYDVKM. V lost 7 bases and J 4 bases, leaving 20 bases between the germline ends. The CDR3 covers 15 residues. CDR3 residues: CASTLRAAFIYEQYF. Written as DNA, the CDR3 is TGTGCCAGCACCCTTCGGGCAGCTTTTATTTACGAGCAGTACTTC.

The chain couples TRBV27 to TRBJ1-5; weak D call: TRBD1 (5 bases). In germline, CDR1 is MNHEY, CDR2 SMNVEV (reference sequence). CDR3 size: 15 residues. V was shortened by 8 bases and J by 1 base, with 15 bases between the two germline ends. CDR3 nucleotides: TGTGCCAGCGGTCGGACGGGACGAAGCAATCAGCCCCAGCATTTT. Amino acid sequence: CASGRTGRSNQPQHF.

CDR3 sequence reads: CASSLWTLQHNEQFF. Written as DNA, the CDR3 is TGTGCCAGCAGTTTATGGACCTTACAGCACAATGAGCAGTTCTTC. This chain joins TRBV28 and TRBJ2-1; no reliable D call. From germline, CDR1 is MDHEN and CDR2 SYDVKM. CDR3 length: 15 amino acids. The germline V and J ends were trimmed by 0 bases and 5 bases, with 11 bases remaining between them.

This CDR3 is CASSLELAEKLFF. The CDR3 nucleotides are TGTGCCAGCAGCTTGGAGTTGGCTGAAAAACTGTTTTTT. This chain connects TRBV7-8 to TRBJ1-4; D not certain. The length of the CDR3 is 13 residues. V was shortened by 3 bases and J by 7 bases, with 9 bases between the two germline ends. Germline V gives CDR1 SGHVS, CDR2 FQNEAQ.

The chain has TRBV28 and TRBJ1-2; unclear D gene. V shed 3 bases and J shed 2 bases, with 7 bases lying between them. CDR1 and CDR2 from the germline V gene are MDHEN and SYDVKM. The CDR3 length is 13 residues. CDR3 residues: CASSLPDNYGYTF. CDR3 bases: TGTGCCAGCAGTTTGCCCGACAACTATGGCTACACCTTC.

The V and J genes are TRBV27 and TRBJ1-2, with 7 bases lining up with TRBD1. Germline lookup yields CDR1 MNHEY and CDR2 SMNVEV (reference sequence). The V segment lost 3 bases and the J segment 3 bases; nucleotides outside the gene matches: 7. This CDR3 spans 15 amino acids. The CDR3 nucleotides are TGTGCCAGCAGTTTTCAGTGGCAGGGGGACTATGGCTACACCTTC. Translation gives CASSFQWQGDYGYTF.

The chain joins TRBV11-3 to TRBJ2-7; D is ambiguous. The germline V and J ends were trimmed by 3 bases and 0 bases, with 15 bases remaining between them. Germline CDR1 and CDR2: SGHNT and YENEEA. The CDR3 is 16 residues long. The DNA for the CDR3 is TGTGCCAGCAGCTTGTCCGAGCCACGTAGCTCCTACGAGCAGTACTTC. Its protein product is CASSLSEPRSSYEQYF.

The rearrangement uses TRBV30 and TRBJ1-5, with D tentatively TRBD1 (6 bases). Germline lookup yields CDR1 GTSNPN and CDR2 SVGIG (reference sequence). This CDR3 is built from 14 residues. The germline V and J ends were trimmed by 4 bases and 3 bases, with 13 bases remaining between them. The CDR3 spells CAWTQGPTNQPQHF. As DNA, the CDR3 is TGTGCCTGGACCCAGGGGCCTACCAATCAGCCCCAGCATTTT.

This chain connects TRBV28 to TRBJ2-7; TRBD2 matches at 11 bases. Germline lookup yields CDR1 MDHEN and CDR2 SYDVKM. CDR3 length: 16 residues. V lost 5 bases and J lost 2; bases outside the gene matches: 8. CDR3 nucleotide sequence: TGTGCCAGCAGTGCCCCGACTAGCGGGAACGCCTACGAGCAGTACTTC. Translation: CASSAPTSGNAYEQYF.

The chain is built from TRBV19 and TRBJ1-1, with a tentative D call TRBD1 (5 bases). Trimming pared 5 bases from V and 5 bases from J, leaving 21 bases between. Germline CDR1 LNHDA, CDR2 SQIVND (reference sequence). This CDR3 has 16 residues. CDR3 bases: TGTGCCAGTAGTTTACCGTACGGGACTAGAGGGACTGAAGCTTTCTTT. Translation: CASSLPYGTRGTEAFF.

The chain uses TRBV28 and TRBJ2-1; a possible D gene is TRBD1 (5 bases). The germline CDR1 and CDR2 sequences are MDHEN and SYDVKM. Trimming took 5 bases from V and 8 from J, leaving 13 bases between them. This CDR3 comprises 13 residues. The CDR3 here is CASSIKGVYEQFF. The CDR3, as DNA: TGTGCCAGCAGTATCAAAGGGGTCTATGAGCAGTTCTTC.

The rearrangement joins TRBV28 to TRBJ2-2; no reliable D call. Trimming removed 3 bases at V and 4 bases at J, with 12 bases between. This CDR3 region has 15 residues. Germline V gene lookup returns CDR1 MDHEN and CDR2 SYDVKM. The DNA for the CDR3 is TGTGCCAGCAGTTTCCTACCCCTCTCCACCGGGGAGCTGTTTTTT. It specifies CASSFLPLSTGELFF. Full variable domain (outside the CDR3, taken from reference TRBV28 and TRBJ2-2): DVKVTQSSRYLVKRTGEKVFLECVQDMDHENMFWYRQDPGLGLRLIYFSYDVKMKEKGDIPEGYSVSREKKERFSLILESASTNQTSMYLCASSFLPLSTGELFFGEGSRLTVL.

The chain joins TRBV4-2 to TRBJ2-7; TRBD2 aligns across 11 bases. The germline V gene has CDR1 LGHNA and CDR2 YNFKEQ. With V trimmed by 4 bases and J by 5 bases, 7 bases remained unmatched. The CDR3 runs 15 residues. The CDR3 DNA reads TGTGCCAGCAGCCGCTTAGCGGGAGGGCCCAACGAGCAGTACTTC. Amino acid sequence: CASSRLAGGPNEQYF.

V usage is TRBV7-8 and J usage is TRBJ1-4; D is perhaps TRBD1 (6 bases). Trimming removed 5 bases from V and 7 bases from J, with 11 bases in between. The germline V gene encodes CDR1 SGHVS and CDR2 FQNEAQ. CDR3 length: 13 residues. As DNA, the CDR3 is TGTGCCAGCAGCATACAGGGTATTGAAAAACTGTTTTTT. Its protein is CASSIQGIEKLFF.

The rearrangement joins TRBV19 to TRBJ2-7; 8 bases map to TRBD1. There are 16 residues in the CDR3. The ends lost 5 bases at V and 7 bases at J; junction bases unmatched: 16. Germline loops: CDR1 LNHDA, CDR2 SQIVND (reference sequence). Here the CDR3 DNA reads TGTGCCAGTAGTGGGCCCTACTGGACAGGGTCGGGAGAGCAGTACTTC. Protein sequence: CASSGPYWTGSGEQYF.

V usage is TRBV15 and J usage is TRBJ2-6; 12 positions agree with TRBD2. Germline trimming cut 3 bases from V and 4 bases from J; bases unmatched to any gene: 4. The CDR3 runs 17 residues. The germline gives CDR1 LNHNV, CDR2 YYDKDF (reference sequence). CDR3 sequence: CATSSSGLAGGANVLTF. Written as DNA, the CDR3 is TGTGCCACCAGCAGCTCCGGACTAGCGGGGGGGGCCAACGTCCTGACTTTC. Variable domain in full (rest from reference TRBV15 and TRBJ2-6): DAMVIQNPRYQVTQFGKPVTLSCSQTLNHNVMYWYQQKSSQAPKLLFHYYDKDFNNEADTPDNFQSRRPNTSFCFLDIRSPGLGDTAMYLCATSSSGLAGGANVLTFGAGSRLTVL.

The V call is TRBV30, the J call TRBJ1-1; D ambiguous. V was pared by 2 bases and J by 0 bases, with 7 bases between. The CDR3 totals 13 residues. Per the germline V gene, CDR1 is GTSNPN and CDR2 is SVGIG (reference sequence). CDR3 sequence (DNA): TGTGCCTGGAGTCCGGGTATGAACACTGAAGCTTTCTTT. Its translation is CAWSPGMNTEAFF.

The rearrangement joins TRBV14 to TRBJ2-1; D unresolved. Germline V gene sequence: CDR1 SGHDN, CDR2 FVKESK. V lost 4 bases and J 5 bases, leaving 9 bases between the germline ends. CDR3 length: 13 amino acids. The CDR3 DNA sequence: TGTGCCAGCAGCCCCCGCCTTGACAATGAGCAGTTCTTC. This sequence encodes CASSPRLDNEQFF.

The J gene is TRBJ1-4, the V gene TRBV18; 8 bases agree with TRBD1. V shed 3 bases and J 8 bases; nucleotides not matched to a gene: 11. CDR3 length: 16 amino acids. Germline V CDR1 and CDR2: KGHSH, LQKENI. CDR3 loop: CASSPSDRASGEKLFF. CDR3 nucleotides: TGTGCCAGCTCACCCTCGGACAGGGCCTCGGGGGAAAAACTGTTTTTT.